The 24 T cell receptor beta chains listed next were all sequenced from one sample in a study of blood T cell repertoires in COVID-19. Sequenced by immunoSEQ multiplex PCR; TCRdb stores in-frame clones only, minus some. The sample yields roughly 200,000 clones, more than 75% seen once. Specimen: peripheral blood. Receptors were obtained from a woman older than 75 with acute or convalescent COVID-19.

This chain joins TRBV3-1 (or the pseudogene TRBV3-2) and TRBJ2-1; 16 bases agree with TRBD2. In germline, CDR1 is LGHDT, CDR2 YNNKEL (reference sequence). Trimming removed 4 bases from V and 4 bases from J; junction bases left unmatched: 10. The CDR3 is made up of 19 amino acids. The CDR3 bases are TGTGCCAGCAGCCCGGAGGGGACTAGCGGGAGGGCCAGGTACAATGAGCAGTTCTTC. Amino acid sequence: CASSPEGTSGRARYNEQFF.

This chain joins TRBV7-3 and TRBJ1-6; 7 nucleotides agree with TRBD1. Per the germline V gene, CDR1 is SGHTA and CDR2 is FQGTGA. The V segment lost 9 bases and the J segment 6 bases; nucleotides outside the gene matches: 5. The CDR3 runs to 13 residues. The CDR3 loop is CASGTAGNSPLHF. The CDR3 DNA is TGTGCCAGTGGGACAGCGGGTAATTCACCCCTCCACTTT.

This sequence joins TRBV12-5 and TRBJ2-4; 9 bases are shared with TRBD1. Germline assignment: CDR1 LGHNT and CDR2 FRNRAP. This CDR3 is built from 14 residues. J gave up 7 bases and V 3 bases, and 4 bases lay outside the gene matches. CDR3 sequence reads: CASGFGDRANIQYF. The CDR3 bases are TGTGCTAGTGGTTTCGGGGACAGGGCCAACATTCAGTACTTC.

In this sample, this clone turned up a few times. This chain links TRBV24-1 with TRBJ1-1; perhaps TRBD1 as D (5 bases). The CDR3 covers 13 residues. Germline CDR1 KGHDR, CDR2 SFDVKD. Trimming left V 3 bases short and J 14 bases short, with 18 bases between. CDR3 amino acids: CATSDARGTKSFF. The CDR3 coding sequence is TGTGCCACCAGTGATGCACGGGGGACGAAAAGCTTCTTT.

The gene calls are TRBV18 and TRBJ1-2; D gene ambiguous. This CDR3 contains 14 residues. Trimming left V 6 bases short and J 3 bases short, with 14 bases between. Germline V lookup: CDR1 KGHSH, CDR2 LQKENI. The DNA of the CDR3 is TGTGCCAGCTCGCCCACCACGGTCGACTATGGCTACACCTTC. Its translation: CASSPTTVDYGYTF.

This chain uses TRBV7-2 with TRBJ2-2; unclear D gene. The V gene lost 6 bases and the J gene lost 0 bases, with 8 bases spanning the gap. CDR1 is SGHTA, CDR2 FQGNSA, per germline. This CDR3 is 14 amino acids long. The CDR3 sequence is CASRLQSNTGELFF. CDR3 nucleotides: TGTGCCAGCAGATTACAATCGAACACCGGGGAGCTGTTTTTT. The whole variable domain, filled in from reference TRBV7-2 and TRBJ2-2, reads GAGVSQSPSNKVTEKGKDVELRCDPISGHTALYWYRQSLGQGLEFLIYFQGNSAPDKSGLPSDRFSAERTGGSVSTLTIQRTQQEDSAVYLCASRLQSNTGELFFGEGSRLTVL.

This chain connects TRBV5-1 to TRBJ1-6, with D possibly matching TRBD1 (6 bases). V was shortened by 1 base and J by 4 bases, with 12 bases between the two germline ends. The CDR3 is made up of 16 amino acids. From germline, CDR1 is SGHRS and CDR2 YFSETQ. CDR3 amino acids: CASSLLGARYNSPLHF. DNA for the CDR3: TGCGCCAGCAGCTTGTTGGGGGCGCGGTATAATTCACCCCTCCACTTT.

This clone was seen repeatedly, ten times or more. V is TRBV5-5 and J is TRBJ2-6, with D maybe TRBD2 (5 bases). In germline, CDR1 is SGHKS, CDR2 YYEKEE (reference sequence). V shed 2 bases and J shed 0 bases, with 21 bases lying between them. The CDR3 loop spans 20 amino acids. In nucleotides, the CDR3 is TGTGCCAGCAGCTTCCCCGTAGCGCCGGGAAGGTTCTCTGGGGCCAACGTCCTGACTTTC. This translates into CASSFPVAPGRFSGANVLTF.

The CDR3 bases are TGTGCCAGCAGCGTTCAGGGAGGAAACACCATATATTTT. Translating it yields CASSVQGGNTIYF. V gene TRBV14 combines with J gene TRBJ1-3; tentatively, D is TRBD1 (5 bases). CDR3 length: 13 amino acids. Germline CDR1 reads SGHDN; CDR2 reads FVKESK. Trimming removed 5 bases from V and 4 bases from J, with 9 bases in between. The whole variable domain, filled in from reference TRBV14 and TRBJ1-3, reads EAGVTQFPSHSVIEKGQTVTLRCDPISGHDNLYWYRRVMGKEIKFLLHFVKESKQDESGMPNNRFLAERTGGTYSTLKVQPAELEDSGVYFCASSVQGGNTIYFGEGSWLTVV.

The chain couples TRBV7-8 to TRBJ2-1; the D gene is possibly TRBD2 (5 bases). V dropped 6 bases and J dropped 9 bases, with 21 bases sitting between them. Germline values: CDR1 SGHVS, CDR2 FQNEAQ. The CDR3 spans 15 residues. CDR3 sequence: CASRSKNSSIGEQFF. The CDR3, as DNA: TGTGCCAGCAGATCCAAGAATTCTAGCATTGGTGAGCAGTTCTTC.

The chain employs TRBV7-3 and TRBJ1-1; D is undetermined. Per the germline V gene, CDR1 is SGHTA and CDR2 is FQGTGA. Trimming removed 1 base at V and 4 bases at J, with 10 bases between. The length of the CDR3 is 14 residues. The CDR3 sequence is CASSLMTGGTEAFF. The DNA for the CDR3 is TGTGCCAGCAGCTTAATGACGGGAGGCACTGAAGCTTTCTTT.

V gene TRBV10-1 combines with J gene TRBJ2-1; 9 positions agree with TRBD2. After removal of 2 bases from V and 4 bases from J, the junction contained 9 bases not matched to a gene. CDR1 is WNHNN, CDR2 SYGVQD, per germline (reference sequence). There are 17 residues in the CDR3. The CDR3 DNA is TGCGCCAGCAGTGAGATGGTAGCGGGAGCCCATTACAATGAGCAGTTCTTC. It codes for CASSEMVAGAHYNEQFF.

The J gene is TRBJ2-1, the V gene TRBV5-1; D is undetermined. V was shortened by 4 bases and J by 3 bases, with 11 bases between the two germline ends. The CDR3 totals 14 residues. Germline CDR1 reads SGHRS; CDR2 reads YFSETQ. The CDR3 is CASSSIPVYNEQFF. For the CDR3, the DNA is TGCGCCAGCAGCAGCATCCCCGTCTACAATGAGCAGTTCTTC.

The gene calls are TRBV19 and TRBJ1-5, with 7 bases fitting TRBD1. Germline V gene data show CDR1 as LNHDA and CDR2 as SQIVND (reference sequence). This CDR3 region has 15 residues. V lost 3 bases, J lost 9 bases, and 11 bases stayed unmatched. The CDR3 bases are TGTGCCAGTAGTATTCGACAGGGTGGCTTAGGGCCCCAGCATTTT. Residues: CASSIRQGGLGPQHF.

This clone was detected a few times. The rearrangement uses TRBV5-8 and TRBJ2-2; D is undetermined. Germline loops: CDR1 SGHTS, CDR2 YDEGEE. V was shortened by 0 bases and J by 4 bases, with 10 bases between the two germline ends. The CDR3 runs 15 residues. In DNA form, the CDR3 reads TGTGCCAGCAGCTTGGGCCAGGCTGTCACCGGGGAGCTGTTTTTT. Its protein is CASSLGQAVTGELFF.

The V and J genes are TRBV5-8 and TRBJ2-1, with TRBD2 identical over 10 bases. In germline, CDR1 is SGHTS, CDR2 YDEGEE. With 1 base clipped from V and 10 bases from J, the junction kept 8 bases outside the gene matches. The CDR3 covers 15 residues. This CDR3 reads CASSLLGTSVYEQFF. CDR3 nucleotides: TGTGCCAGCAGCTTGTTAGGGACTAGCGTATACGAGCAGTTCTTC.

The chain employs TRBV18 and TRBJ1-2; possible D gene TRBD1, 6 bases. CDR1 is KGHSH and CDR2 is LQKENI in the germline V gene. The CDR3 length is 13 residues. Trimming took 3 bases from V and 8 from J, leaving 13 bases between them. For the CDR3, the DNA is TGTGCCAGCTCACCTCAGGGGAATGAAGGCTACACCTTC. This codes for CASSPQGNEGYTF. Looking up the rest from reference TRBV18 and TRBJ1-2 gives the full variable domain: NAGVMQNPRHLVRRRGQEARLRCSPMKGHSHVYWYRQLPEEGLKFMVYLQKENIIDESGMPKERFSAEFPKEGPSILRIQQVVRGDSAAYFCASSPQGNEGYTFGSGTRLTVV.

This chain links TRBV10-1 with TRBJ1-1, with D possibly TRBD1 on 6 matching bases. CDR1 and CDR2 from the germline V gene are WNHNN and SYGVQD (reference sequence). The CDR3 is 12 amino acids. Trimming pared 10 bases from V and 3 bases from J, leaving 12 bases between. The CDR3 DNA is TGCGCCACCAGAGCAGGGGACACTGAAGCTTTCTTT. Protein product: CATRAGDTEAFF.

The DNA of the CDR3 is TGCAGCGTCCACCGGGGGAACACTGAAGCTTTCTTT. Translating it yields CSVHRGNTEAFF. J is TRBJ1-1 and V is TRBV29-1, with D unclear. Per germline, CDR1 SQVTM and CDR2 ANQGSEA. V was cut by 6 bases and J by 1 base, with 9 bases left in between. The CDR3 covers 12 residues. Full variable domain (remainder filled in from reference TRBV29-1 and TRBJ1-1): SAVISQKPSRDICQRGTSLTIQCQVDSQVTMMFWYRQQPGQSLTLIATANQGSEATYESGFVIDKFPISRPNLTFSTLTVSNMSPEDSSIYLCSVHRGNTEAFFGQGTRLTVV.

The chain recombines TRBV28 with TRBJ1-1; 7 bases fit TRBD1. Germline CDR1 reads MDHEN; CDR2 reads SYDVKM. V was clipped by 6 bases and J by 0 bases; unmatched bases: 1. The CDR3 extends over 13 amino acids. DNA for the CDR3: TGTGCCAGCAGAGGGACAGTGAACACTGAAGCTTTCTTT. It translates to CASRGTVNTEAFF.

The rearrangement joins TRBV28 to TRBJ2-1; a possible D gene is TRBD2 (6 bases). Germline lookup yields CDR1 MDHEN and CDR2 SYDVKM. Trimming removed 6 bases from V and 8 bases from J, with 20 bases in between. The CDR3 covers 15 residues. CDR3 nucleotide sequence: TGTGCCAGCAGCCCCGCGGGGCCCCAGGGTGATGAGCAGTTCTTC. Its translation is CASSPAGPQGDEQFF.

This chain uses TRBV18 with TRBJ2-1; D gene ambiguous. V shed 0 bases and J shed 0 bases, with 6 bases lying between them. CDR3 size: 15 residues. CDR1 is KGHSH and CDR2 is LQKENI in the germline V gene. In DNA, the CDR3 is TGTGCCAGCTCACCACCTAGCAGCTCCTACAATGAGCAGTTCTTC. Amino acid sequence: CASSPPSSSYNEQFF.

The chain employs TRBV4-3 and TRBJ2-3; 7 bases are a match to TRBD1. Germline V gives CDR1 LGHNA, CDR2 YSLEER. Trimming removed 1 base from V and 2 bases from J; junction bases left unmatched: 6. The CDR3 spans 16 residues. The CDR3 DNA sequence: TGCGCCAGCAGCCAAGTCGTAGGGGGCCACACAGATACGCAGTATTTT. Encoded protein: CASSQVVGGHTDTQYF.

This clone has more than one count but fewer than ten. The V and J genes are TRBV29-1 and TRBJ1-2; D remains unclear. The germline V and J ends were trimmed by 0 bases and 4 bases, with 15 bases remaining between them. CDR1 and CDR2 (germline): SQVTM, ANQGSEA. CDR3 length equals 15 residues. The CDR3 region is CSVEDGHPGSYGYTF. The CDR3 region has the DNA TGCAGCGTTGAAGATGGCCACCCGGGATCCTATGGCTACACCTTC.